This entry describes one T cell receptor beta chain. Its specificity is unknown. The germline CDR1 and CDR2 sequences are MNHEY and SVGAGI. The CDR3 length is 13 residues. V dropped 6 bases and J dropped 2; count of bases not matched to a gene: 4. The record originates from a study of cytomegalovirus exposure and HLA in healthy donors. Overall study results and limits: Some V segments, TRBV6-2 and TRBV6-3 among them, were indistinguishable and were therefore excluded. As immune exposure information, only CMV serostatus was available. Another analysis was done later, and it associated approximately 15,000 TCR beta sequences with HLA alleles at 0.05 false discovery rate.

Amplification used 60 Vbeta primers and 13 Jbeta primers. Repertoires were generated with immunoSEQ multiplex PCR, while TCRdb's copy carries only in-frame clones and drops some. Counted here are about 110,000 clones, around 77% occurring once; the ten biggest clones make up 3.5% to 5%. The specimen sequenced was PBMCs. This chain connects TRBV6-5 to TRBJ2-7, with TRBD2 matching 7 bases. The origin of this receptor is a male donor in good health and CMV-seronegative. In nucleotides, the CDR3 is TGTGCCAGCAGACCTAGCGGAACCTACGAGCAGTACTTC. Encoded protein: CASRPSGTYEQYF.